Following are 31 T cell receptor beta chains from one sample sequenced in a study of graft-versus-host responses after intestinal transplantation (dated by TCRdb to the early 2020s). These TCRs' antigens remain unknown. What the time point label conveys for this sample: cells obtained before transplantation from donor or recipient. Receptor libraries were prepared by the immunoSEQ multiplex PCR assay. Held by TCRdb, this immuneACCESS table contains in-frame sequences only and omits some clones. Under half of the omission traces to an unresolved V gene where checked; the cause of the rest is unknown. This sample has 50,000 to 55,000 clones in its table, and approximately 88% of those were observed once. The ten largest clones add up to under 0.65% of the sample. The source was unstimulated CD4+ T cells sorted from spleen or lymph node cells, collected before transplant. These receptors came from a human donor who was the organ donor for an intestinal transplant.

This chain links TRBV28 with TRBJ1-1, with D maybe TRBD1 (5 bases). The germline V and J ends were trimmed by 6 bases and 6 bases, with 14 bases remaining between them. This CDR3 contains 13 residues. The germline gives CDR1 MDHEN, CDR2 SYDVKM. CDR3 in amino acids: CASRGQSRAEAFF. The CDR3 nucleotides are TGTGCCAGCAGGGGGCAGTCCCGCGCTGAAGCTTTCTTT.

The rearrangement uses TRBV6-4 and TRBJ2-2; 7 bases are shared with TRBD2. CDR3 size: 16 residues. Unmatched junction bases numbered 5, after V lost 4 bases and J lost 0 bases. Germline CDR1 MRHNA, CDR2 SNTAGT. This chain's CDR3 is CASSVAGETNTGELFF. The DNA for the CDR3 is TGTGCCAGCAGTGTGGCGGGAGAAACGAACACCGGGGAGCTGTTTTTT.

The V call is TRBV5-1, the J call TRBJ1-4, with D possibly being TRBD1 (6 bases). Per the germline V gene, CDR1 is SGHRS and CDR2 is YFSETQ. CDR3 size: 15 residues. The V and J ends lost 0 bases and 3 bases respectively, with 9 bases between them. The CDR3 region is CASSLGTVSNEKLFF. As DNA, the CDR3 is TGCGCCAGCAGCTTGGGGACAGTTTCTAATGAAAAACTGTTTTTT.

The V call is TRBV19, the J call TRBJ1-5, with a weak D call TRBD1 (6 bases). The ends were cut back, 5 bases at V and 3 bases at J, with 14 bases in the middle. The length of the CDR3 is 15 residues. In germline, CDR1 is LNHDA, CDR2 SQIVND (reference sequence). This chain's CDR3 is CASSEDRTFNQPQHF. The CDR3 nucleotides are TGTGCCAGTAGTGAAGACAGGACATTCAATCAGCCCCAGCATTTT.

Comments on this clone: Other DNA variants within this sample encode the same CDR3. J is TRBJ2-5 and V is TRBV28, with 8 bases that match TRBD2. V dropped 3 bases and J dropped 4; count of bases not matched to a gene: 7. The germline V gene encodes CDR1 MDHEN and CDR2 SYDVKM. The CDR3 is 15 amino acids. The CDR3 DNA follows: TGTGCCAGCAGTTTGGCGGGAGGTCGGGGAGAGACCCAGTACTTC. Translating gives CASSLAGGRGETQYF. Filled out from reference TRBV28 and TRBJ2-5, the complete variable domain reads DVKVTQSSRYLVKRTGEKVFLECVQDMDHENMFWYRQDPGLGLRLIYFSYDVKMKEKGDIPEGYSVSREKKERFSLILESASTNQTSMYLCASSLAGGRGETQYFGPGTRLLVL.

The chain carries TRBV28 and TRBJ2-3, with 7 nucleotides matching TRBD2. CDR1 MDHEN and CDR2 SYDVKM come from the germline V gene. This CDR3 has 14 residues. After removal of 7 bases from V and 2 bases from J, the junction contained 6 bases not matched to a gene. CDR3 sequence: CASTRGINTDTQYF. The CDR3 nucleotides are TGTGCCAGCACGCGGGGGATTAACACAGATACGCAGTATTTT.

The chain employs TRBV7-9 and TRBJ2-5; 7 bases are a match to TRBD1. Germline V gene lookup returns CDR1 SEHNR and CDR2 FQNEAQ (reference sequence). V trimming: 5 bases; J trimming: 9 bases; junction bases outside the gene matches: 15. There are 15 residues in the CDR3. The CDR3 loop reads CASSHGTAPMLAQYF. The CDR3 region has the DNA TGTGCCAGCAGCCACGGGACAGCGCCTATGTTGGCCCAGTACTTC.

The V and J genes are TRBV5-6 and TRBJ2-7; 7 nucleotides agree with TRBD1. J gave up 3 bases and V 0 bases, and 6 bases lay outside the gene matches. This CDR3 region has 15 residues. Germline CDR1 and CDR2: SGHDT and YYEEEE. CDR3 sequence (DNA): TGTGCCAGCAGCTTGGGACAGGGACGTTACTACGAGCAGTACTTC. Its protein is CASSLGQGRYYEQYF.

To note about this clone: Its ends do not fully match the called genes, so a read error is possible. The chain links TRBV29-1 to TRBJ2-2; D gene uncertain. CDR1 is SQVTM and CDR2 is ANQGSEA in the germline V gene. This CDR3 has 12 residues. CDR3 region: CGVGQSNGELFF. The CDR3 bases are TGCGGCGTTGGGCAGTCGAATGGGGAGCTGTTTTTT.

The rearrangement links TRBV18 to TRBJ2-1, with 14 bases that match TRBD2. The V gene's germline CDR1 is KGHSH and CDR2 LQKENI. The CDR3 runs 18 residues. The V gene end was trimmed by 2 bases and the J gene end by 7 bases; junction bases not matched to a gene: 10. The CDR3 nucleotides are TGTGCCAGCTCACCATACCTGACTAGCGGGAGGGCCAGGAATGAGCAGTTCTTC. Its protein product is CASSPYLTSGRARNEQFF.

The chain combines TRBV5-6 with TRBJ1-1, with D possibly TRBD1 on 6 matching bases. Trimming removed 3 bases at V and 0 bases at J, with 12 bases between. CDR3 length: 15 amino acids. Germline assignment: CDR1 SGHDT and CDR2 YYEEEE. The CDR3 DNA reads TGTGCCAGCAGCTCGCTGACAGGCCTGAACACTGAAGCTTTCTTT. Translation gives CASSSLTGLNTEAFF.

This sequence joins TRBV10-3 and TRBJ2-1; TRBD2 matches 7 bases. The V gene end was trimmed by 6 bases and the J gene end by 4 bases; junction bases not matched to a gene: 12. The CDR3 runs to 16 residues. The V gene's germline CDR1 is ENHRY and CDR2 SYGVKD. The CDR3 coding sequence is TGTGCCATCAGCGTTCGCGGGAGAAGAACTTACAATGAGCAGTTCTTC. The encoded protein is CAISVRGRRTYNEQFF.

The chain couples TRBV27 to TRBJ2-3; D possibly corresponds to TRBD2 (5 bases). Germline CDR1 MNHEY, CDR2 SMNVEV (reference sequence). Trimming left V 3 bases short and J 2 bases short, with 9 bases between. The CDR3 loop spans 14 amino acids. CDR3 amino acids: CASSLSDSTDTQYF. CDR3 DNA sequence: TGTGCCAGCAGTTTGTCGGACTCCACAGATACGCAGTATTTT.

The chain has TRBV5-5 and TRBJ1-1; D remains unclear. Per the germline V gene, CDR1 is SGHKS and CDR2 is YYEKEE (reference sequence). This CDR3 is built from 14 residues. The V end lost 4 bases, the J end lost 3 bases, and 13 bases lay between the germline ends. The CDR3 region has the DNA TGTGCCAGCAGCGCGGTCCTGCTTTACACTGAAGCTTTCTTT. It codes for CASSAVLLYTEAFF.

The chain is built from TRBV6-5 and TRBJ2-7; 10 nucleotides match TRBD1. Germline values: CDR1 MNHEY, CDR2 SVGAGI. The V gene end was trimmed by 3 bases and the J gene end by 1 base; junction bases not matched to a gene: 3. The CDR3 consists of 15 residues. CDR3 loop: CASSYRDRGSYEQYF. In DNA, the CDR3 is TGTGCCAGCAGTTATCGGGACAGGGGTTCCTACGAGCAGTACTTC.

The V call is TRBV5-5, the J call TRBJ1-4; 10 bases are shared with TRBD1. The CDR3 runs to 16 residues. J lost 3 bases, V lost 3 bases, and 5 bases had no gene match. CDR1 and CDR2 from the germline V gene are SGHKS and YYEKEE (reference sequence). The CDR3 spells CASSSGQGSSNEKLFF. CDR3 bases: TGTGCCAGCAGCTCGGGACAGGGGTCGTCTAATGAAAAACTGTTTTTT.

CDR3 amino acids: CASSQDRTRRDTQYF. The CDR3 coding sequence is TGCGCCAGCAGCCAAGATCGGACTAGGAGGGATACGCAGTATTTT. V is TRBV4-3 and J is TRBJ2-3; 7 bases agree with TRBD2. Trimming removed 0 bases from V and 6 bases from J; junction bases left unmatched: 6. The germline V gene encodes CDR1 LGHNA and CDR2 YSLEER. The CDR3 length is 15 residues.

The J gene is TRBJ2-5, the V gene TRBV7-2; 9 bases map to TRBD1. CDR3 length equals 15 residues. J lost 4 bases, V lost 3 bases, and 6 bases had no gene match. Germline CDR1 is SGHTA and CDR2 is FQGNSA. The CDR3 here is CASSFGQGFAETQYF. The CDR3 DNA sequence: TGTGCCAGCAGCTTCGGACAGGGGTTTGCAGAGACCCAGTACTTC.

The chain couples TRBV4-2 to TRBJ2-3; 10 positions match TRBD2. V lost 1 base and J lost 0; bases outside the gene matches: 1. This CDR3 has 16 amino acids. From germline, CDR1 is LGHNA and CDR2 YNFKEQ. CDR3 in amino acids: CASSQGTSGSTDTQYF. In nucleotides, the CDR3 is TGTGCCAGCAGCCAAGGGACTAGCGGAAGCACAGATACGCAGTATTTT.

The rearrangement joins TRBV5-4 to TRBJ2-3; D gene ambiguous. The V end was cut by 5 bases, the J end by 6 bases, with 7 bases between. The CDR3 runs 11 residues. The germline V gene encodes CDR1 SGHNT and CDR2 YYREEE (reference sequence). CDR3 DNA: TGTGCCAGCAGTGAGATGGATACGCAGTATTTT. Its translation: CASSEMDTQYF.

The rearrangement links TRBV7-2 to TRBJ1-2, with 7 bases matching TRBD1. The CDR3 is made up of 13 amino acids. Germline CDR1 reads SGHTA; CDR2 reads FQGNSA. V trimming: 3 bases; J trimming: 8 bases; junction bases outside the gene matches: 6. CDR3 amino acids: CASSLTGIGGYTF. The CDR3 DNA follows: TGTGCCAGCAGCTTGACAGGGATAGGAGGCTACACCTTC.

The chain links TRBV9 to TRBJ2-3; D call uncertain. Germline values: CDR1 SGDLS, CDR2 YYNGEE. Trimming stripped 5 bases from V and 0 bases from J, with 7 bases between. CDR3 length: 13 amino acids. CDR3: CASRRVSTDTQYF. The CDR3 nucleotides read TGTGCCAGCAGACGGGTTAGCACAGATACGCAGTATTTT.

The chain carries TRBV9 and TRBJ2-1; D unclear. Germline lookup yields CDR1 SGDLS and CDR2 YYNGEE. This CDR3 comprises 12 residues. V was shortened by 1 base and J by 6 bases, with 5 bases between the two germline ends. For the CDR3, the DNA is TGTGCCAGCAGCGTAAGCGTCAATGAGCAGTTCTTC. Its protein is CASSVSVNEQFF.

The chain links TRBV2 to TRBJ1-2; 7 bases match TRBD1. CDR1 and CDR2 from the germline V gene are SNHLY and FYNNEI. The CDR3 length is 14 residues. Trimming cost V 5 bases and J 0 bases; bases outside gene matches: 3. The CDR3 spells CASSRDRTNYGYTF. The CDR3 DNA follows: TGTGCCAGCAGTCGGGACAGAACTAACTATGGCTACACCTTC.

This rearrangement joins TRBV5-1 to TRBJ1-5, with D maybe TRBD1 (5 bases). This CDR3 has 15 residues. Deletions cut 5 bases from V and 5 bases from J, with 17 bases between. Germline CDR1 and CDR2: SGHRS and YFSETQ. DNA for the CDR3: TGCGCCAGCAGAGCCTCAGGGTCGGGGGATCAGCCCCAGCATTTT. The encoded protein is CASRASGSGDQPQHF.

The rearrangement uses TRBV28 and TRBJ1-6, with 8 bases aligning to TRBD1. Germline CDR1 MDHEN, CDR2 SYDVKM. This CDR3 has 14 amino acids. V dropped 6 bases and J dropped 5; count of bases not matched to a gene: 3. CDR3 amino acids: CASSSGGHNSPLHF. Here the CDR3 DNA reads TGTGCCAGCAGCTCAGGGGGCCATAATTCACCCCTCCACTTT.

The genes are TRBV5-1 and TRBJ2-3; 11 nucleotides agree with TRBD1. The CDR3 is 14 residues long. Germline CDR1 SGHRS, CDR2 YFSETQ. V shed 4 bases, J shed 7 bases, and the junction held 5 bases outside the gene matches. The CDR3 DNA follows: TGCGCCAGCAGCCCGGACAGGGGGCGAAATACGCAGTATTTT. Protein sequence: CASSPDRGRNTQYF.

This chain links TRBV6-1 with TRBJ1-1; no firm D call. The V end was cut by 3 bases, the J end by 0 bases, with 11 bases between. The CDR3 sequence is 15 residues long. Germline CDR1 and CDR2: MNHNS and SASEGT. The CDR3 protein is CASSDSFWLNTEAFF. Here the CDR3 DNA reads TGTGCCAGCAGTGACTCCTTTTGGCTGAACACTGAAGCTTTCTTT.

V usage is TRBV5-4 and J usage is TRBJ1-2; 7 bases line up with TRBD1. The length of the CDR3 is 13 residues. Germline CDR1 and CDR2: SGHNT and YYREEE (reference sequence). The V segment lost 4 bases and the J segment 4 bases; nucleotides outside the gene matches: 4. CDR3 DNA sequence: TGTGCCAGCAGCCTGGGACAGACCTATGGCTACACCTTC. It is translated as CASSLGQTYGYTF.

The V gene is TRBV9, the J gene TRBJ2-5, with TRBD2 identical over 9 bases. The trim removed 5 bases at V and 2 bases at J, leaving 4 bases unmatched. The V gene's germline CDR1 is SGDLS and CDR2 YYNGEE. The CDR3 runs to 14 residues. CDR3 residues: CASSQTSGQETQYF. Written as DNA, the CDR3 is TGTGCCAGCAGTCAGACTAGCGGTCAAGAGACCCAGTACTTC.

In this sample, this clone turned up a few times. CDR3 region: CASSQSTSGLNEQYF. The CDR3 coding sequence is TGTGCCAGCAGCCAATCCACTAGCGGGCTTAACGAGCAGTACTTC. The chain links TRBV4-2 to TRBJ2-7; 9 nucleotides align to TRBD2. Per germline, CDR1 LGHNA and CDR2 YNFKEQ. The CDR3 covers 15 residues. The ends lost 2 bases at V and 5 bases at J; junction bases unmatched: 7.